This passage covers 15 T cell receptor beta chains from one sample sequenced in a study of shared clonotypes between healthy human individuals. Profiled with immunoSEQ multiplex PCR; TCRdb holds only in-frame clones, not every one. The sample shows approximately 2.5 million clones, approximately 93% of them seen only once. Material for sequencing was naive CD4+ T cells from PBMCs. Sample subset: CD45RA+ positively selected. These TCRs come from a man aged 18 to 30 in good health. Some clones in this sample may be carry-over from other donors' samples.

Written as DNA, the CDR3 is TGTGCCATCAATCCTCAGGGCCGGACAGATACGCAGTATTTT. Its translation is CAINPQGRTDTQYF. The J gene is TRBJ2-3, the V gene TRBV10-3; D perhaps matches TRBD1 (5 bases). V shed 7 bases and J shed 3 bases, with 14 bases lying between them. The CDR3 covers 14 residues. Germline loops: CDR1 ENHRY, CDR2 SYGVKD.

This clone occurred once. The sample holds other DNA sequences that translate to the same CDR3. The V call is TRBV18, the J call TRBJ1-1, with 8 bases aligning to TRBD1. Germline-derived CDR1 and CDR2 are KGHSH and LQKENI. Losses at the gene ends were 4 bases for V and 2 bases for J; bases not matched to a gene: 6. The CDR3 consists of 15 residues. CDR3 sequence: CASSLGQGGNTEAFF. The CDR3 nucleotides read TGTGCCAGCTCACTCGGACAGGGAGGTAACACTGAAGCTTTCTTT.

The chain uses TRBV11-2 and TRBJ2-7; a possible D gene is TRBD1 (6 bases). The V gene lost 1 base and the J gene lost 2 bases, with 12 bases spanning the gap. The CDR3 spans 15 residues. The V gene's germline CDR1 is SGHAT and CDR2 FQNNGV. CDR3: CASSLVLGTPYEQYF. The CDR3 DNA sequence: TGTGCCAGCAGCTTAGTGTTGGGGACACCCTACGAGCAGTACTTC.

This clone came up once. The chain joins TRBV9 to TRBJ2-7; D is perhaps TRBD2 (6 bases). Germline CDR1 is SGDLS and CDR2 is YYNGEE. V was clipped by 4 bases and J by 4 bases, with 12 bases between them. The CDR3 sequence is 13 residues long. Here the CDR3 DNA reads TGTGCCAGCAGCCCCCGTGGGGGGTACGAGCAGTACTTC. It yields the protein CASSPRGGYEQYF.

V and J are TRBV2 and TRBJ2-2; 13 nucleotides align to TRBD2. CDR1 and CDR2 from the germline V gene are SNHLY and FYNNEI. The CDR3 spans 15 residues. Trimming cost V 7 bases and J 5 bases; bases outside gene matches: 4. CDR3 coding DNA: TGTGCCAGCACTCGGACTAGCGGGAGTACCGGGGAGCTGTTTTTT. It encodes CASTRTSGSTGELFF.

This sequence joins TRBV6-6 and TRBJ2-2, with D perhaps TRBD2 (5 bases). The CDR3 has 16 residues. The germline V gene has CDR1 MNHNY and CDR2 SVGAGI (reference sequence). Trimming cost V 0 bases and J 1 base, with 9 bases left between them. CDR3 bases: TGTGCCAGCAGTTACTCGGCGGGTGAGAACACCGGGGAGCTGTTTTTT. Translation: CASSYSAGENTGELFF.

V usage is TRBV7-9 and J usage is TRBJ1-4; TRBD1 matches 8 bases. The germline V gene encodes CDR1 SEHNR and CDR2 FQNEAQ (reference sequence). This CDR3 is 14 amino acids long. J was trimmed by 7 bases and V by 4 bases; bases with no gene match: 5. The chain's CDR3 is CASSSGGSGEKLFF. For the CDR3, the DNA is TGTGCCAGCAGCTCAGGGGGCTCGGGTGAAAAACTGTTTTTT.

V usage is TRBV5-8 and J usage is TRBJ2-7; either TRBD1 or TRBD2 may fit D (5 bases each). V was shortened by 4 bases and J by 2 bases, with 13 bases between the two germline ends. The germline V gene encodes CDR1 SGHTS and CDR2 YDEGEE. The CDR3 consists of 14 residues. In DNA, the CDR3 is TGTGCCAGCAGCCAAGGAAGGGGACCCTACGAGCAGTACTTC. It encodes CASSQGRGPYEQYF.

This chain connects TRBV2 to TRBJ2-5, with 11 bases fitting TRBD2. From germline, CDR1 is SNHLY and CDR2 FYNNEI. J was trimmed by 7 bases and V by 7 bases; bases with no gene match: 17. This CDR3 is 17 amino acids long. In nucleotides, the CDR3 is TGTGCCAGCACCTCAACCGGGGTAGCGGGAGGGCGGGGGACCCAGTACTTC. Translated: CASTSTGVAGGRGTQYF.

The chain combines TRBV5-1 with TRBJ2-6; the D call may be TRBD1 or TRBD2 (5 bases each). From germline, CDR1 is SGHRS and CDR2 YFSETQ. V was cut by 1 base and J by 0 bases, with 8 bases left in between. The CDR3 consists of 16 residues. The CDR3 coding sequence is TGCGCCAGCAGCTTGCCAGGGAGCTCTGGGGCCAACGTCCTGACTTTC. Translation gives CASSLPGSSGANVLTF.

Notes on this clone: Other DNA sequences in the sample encode the same CDR3. The chain joins TRBV5-1 to TRBJ1-5; D unresolved. V lost 4 bases, J lost 7 bases, and 18 bases lay in between. The CDR3 spans 15 residues. Germline lookup yields CDR1 SGHRS and CDR2 YFSETQ. This CDR3 is CASSPGVAGIQPQHF. The CDR3 DNA is TGCGCCAGCAGCCCTGGGGTCGCGGGAATCCAGCCCCAGCATTTT.

Regarding this clone: The identical CDR3 is also encoded by other nucleotide sequences in the sample. The chain links TRBV7-9 to TRBJ2-2; D ambiguous. The V gene's germline CDR1 is SEHNR and CDR2 FQNEAQ (reference sequence). V gave up 5 bases and J gave up 5 bases, with 6 bases separating them. The CDR3 is 12 residues long. The CDR3 DNA is TGTGCCAGCAGCCCGCGGACCGGGGAGCTGTTTTTT. It yields the protein CASSPRTGELFF.

The J gene is TRBJ2-5, the V gene TRBV10-3, with 8 bases that match TRBD1. The J segment lost 3 bases and the V segment lost 0 bases, leaving 0 bases of the junction unmatched. The CDR3 is 14 residues long. Germline-derived CDR1 and CDR2 are ENHRY and SYGVKD. In DNA form, the CDR3 reads TGTGCCATCAGTGAGTCGACAGGGGAAGAGACCCAGTACTTC. Residues: CAISESTGEETQYF.

This clone came up once. The chain is built from TRBV18 and TRBJ2-5; D is perhaps TRBD2 (5 bases). The CDR3 spans 13 residues. Germline V gene lookup returns CDR1 KGHSH and CDR2 LQKENI. The V gene lost 2 bases and the J gene lost 4 bases, with 8 bases spanning the gap. The CDR3 DNA reads as TGTGCCAGCTCACCAATTGCGGGAGAGACCCAGTACTTC. This sequence encodes CASSPIAGETQYF.

V is TRBV14 and J is TRBJ2-7, with D tentatively TRBD2 (7 bases). The CDR3 sequence is 16 residues long. Trimming shortened V by 3 bases and J by 6 bases, and 21 bases separated the two germline ends. CDR1 and CDR2 (germline): SGHDN, FVKESK. This chain's CDR3 is CASSQVRRGGNGEQYF. The DNA for the CDR3 is TGTGCCAGCAGCCAGGTCAGAAGGGGGGGTAATGGCGAGCAGTACTTC.